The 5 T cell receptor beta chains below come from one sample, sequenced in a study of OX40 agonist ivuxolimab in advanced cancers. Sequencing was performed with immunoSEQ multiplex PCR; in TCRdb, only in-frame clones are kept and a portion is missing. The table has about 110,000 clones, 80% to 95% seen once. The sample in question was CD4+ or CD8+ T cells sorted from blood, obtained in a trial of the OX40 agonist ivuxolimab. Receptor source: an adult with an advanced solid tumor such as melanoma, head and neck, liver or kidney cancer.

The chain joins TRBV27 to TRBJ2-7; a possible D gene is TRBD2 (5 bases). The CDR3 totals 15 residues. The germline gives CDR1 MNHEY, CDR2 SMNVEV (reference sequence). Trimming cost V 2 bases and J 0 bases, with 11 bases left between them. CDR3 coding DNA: TGTGCCAGCAGTTTAAGCCGCGGGCTCTCCTACGAGCAGTACTTC. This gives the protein CASSLSRGLSYEQYF.

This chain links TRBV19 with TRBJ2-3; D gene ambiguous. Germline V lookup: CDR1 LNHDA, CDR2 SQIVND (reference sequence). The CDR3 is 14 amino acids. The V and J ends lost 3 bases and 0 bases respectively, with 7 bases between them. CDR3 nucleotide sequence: TGTGCCAGTAGTATTTCCTTAAGCACAGATACGCAGTATTTT. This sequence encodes CASSISLSTDTQYF.

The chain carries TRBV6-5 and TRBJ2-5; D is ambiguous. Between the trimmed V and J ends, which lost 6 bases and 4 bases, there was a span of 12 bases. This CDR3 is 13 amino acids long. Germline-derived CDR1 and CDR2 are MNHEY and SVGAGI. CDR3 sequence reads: CASRPDPGETQYF. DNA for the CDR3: TGTGCCAGCAGACCCGACCCGGGAGAGACCCAGTACTTC.

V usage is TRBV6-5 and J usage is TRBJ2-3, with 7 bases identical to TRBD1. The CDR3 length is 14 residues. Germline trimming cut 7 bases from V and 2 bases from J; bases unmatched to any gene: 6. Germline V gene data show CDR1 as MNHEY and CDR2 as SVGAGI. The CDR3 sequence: CASNNRGYTDTQYF. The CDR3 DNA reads TGTGCCAGCAATAACAGGGGTTACACAGATACGCAGTATTTT.

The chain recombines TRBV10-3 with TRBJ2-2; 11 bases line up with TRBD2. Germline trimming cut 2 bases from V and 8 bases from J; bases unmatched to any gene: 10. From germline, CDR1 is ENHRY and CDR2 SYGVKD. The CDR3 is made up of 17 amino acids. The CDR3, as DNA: TGTGCCATCAGTGAGACCTCCGGGACTAGCGGAAGGGGGGAGCTGTTTTTT. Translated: CAISETSGTSGRGELFF.